The 30 T cell receptor beta chains presented below share a single source sample, sequenced in a study of T cell clonality in common variable immunodeficiency. The protocol was immunoSEQ multiplex PCR, while the TCRdb copy is restricted to in-frame clones and leaves out a portion. This sample carries roughly 32,000 clones, none of them present only once. Sample: peripheral blood mononuclear cells. The receptor set was obtained from a person aged 18 to 70 in good health.

To note about this clone: The read ends 3 residues before the CDR3 terminus; that terminus is restored from the germline J gene. The chain joins TRBV11-3 to TRBJ2-4; possibly TRBD1 for D (6 bases). This CDR3 is built from 11 residues. Per germline, CDR1 SGHNT and CDR2 YENEEA. Incomplete CDR3 DNA: TGTGCCAGCAGCATTAGGGACAAT. This encodes CASSIRDN. The CDR3, in full, reads CASSIRDNQYF.

This clone was found many times. The CDR3 end lies 3 residues beyond the end of the read and is filled in from the germline J gene. The chain is built from TRBV19 and TRBJ2-5, with D tentatively TRBD1 (6 bases). V lost 1 base and J 1 base, leaving 13 bases between the germline ends. This CDR3 region has 16 residues. Germline CDR1 reads LNHDA; CDR2 reads SQIVND (reference sequence). The CDR3 here is CASSIVASRGQETQYF. The DNA read from the CDR3 is TGTGCCAGTAGTATAGTGGCCTCCAGGGGCCAAGAGACC.

This clone came up many times. The sequenced fragment ends 3 residues before the CDR3 boundary, so the rest is inferred from the germline J gene. V usage is TRBV7-9 and J usage is TRBJ1-1; D remains ambiguous. This CDR3 has 14 amino acids. Germline loops: CDR1 SEHNR, CDR2 FQNEAQ (reference sequence). The germline V and J ends were trimmed by 2 bases and 0 bases, with 7 bases remaining between them. The CDR3 DNA, read in part, is TGTGCCAGCAGCTTACACAGCTTGAACACTGAA. Its protein product is CASSLHSLNTE. The complete CDR3 protein is CASSLHSLNTEAFF.

In its sample, this clone was seen many times. The CDR3 end is not reached by the read, which stops 3 residues before it; the germline J gene fills it in. V and J are TRBV28 and TRBJ2-5; 8 positions match TRBD1. The CDR3 spans 16 residues. Per germline, CDR1 MDHEN and CDR2 SYDVKM. V lost 5 bases and J lost 3; bases outside the gene matches: 11. CDR3 sequence reads: CASSLRQGNLKETQYF. CDR3 DNA (partial): TGTGCCAGCAGTCTAAGACAGGGGAACTTGAAAGAGACC.

This clone was counted many times. The CDR3 extends 3 residues past the end of the read, so its final part is completed from the germline J gene. This rearrangement joins TRBV19 to TRBJ2-7; 11 positions match TRBD2. The CDR3 has 15 residues. Germline assignment: CDR1 LNHDA and CDR2 SQIVND (reference sequence). V lost 7 bases and J lost 5; bases outside the gene matches: 10. CDR3 protein: CASTPSGGRPNEQYF. Partial CDR3 DNA: TGTGCCAGTACCCCTAGCGGGGGGCGACCGAACGAG.

This clone was recorded many times. The read falls 3 residues short of the CDR3 end, and the missing part is taken from the germline J gene. This chain uses TRBV7-9 with TRBJ2-7, with unresolved D. V dropped 4 bases and J dropped 2 bases, with 15 bases sitting between them. This CDR3 has 15 residues. Germline V gene sequence: CDR1 SEHNR, CDR2 FQNEAQ (reference sequence). The CDR3 spells CASSSMGVETYEQYF. The covered CDR3 bases are TGTGCCAGCAGCTCCATGGGCGTGGAAACCTACGAG.

This clone occurred a few times. Coverage ceases 3 residues before the CDR3 finishes, and the germline J gene fills in the end. This chain connects TRBV7-6 to TRBJ1-4; possibly TRBD1 for D (5 bases). The CDR3 is made up of 17 amino acids. Germline CDR1 SGHVS, CDR2 FNYEAQ. V gave up 5 bases and J gave up 0 bases, with 16 bases separating them. This CDR3 reads CASSPGGSPATNEKLFF. The part of the CDR3 DNA that was read is TGTGCCAGCAGCCCCGGGGGGAGCCCGGCAACTAATGAAAAA.

A word on this clone: The sequence runs out 3 residues before the end of the CDR3; the remainder is reconstructed from the germline J gene. The chain carries TRBV7-8 and TRBJ2-5; 7 bases are a match to TRBD1. Germline trimming cut 8 bases from V and 5 bases from J; bases unmatched to any gene: 8. Germline values: CDR1 SGHVS, CDR2 FQNEAQ. This CDR3 spans 13 amino acids. The CDR3 DNA, read in part, is TGTGCCAGCGGCGGAAACAGGGGTGAGACC. It translates to CASGGNRGET. The whole CDR3 protein is CASGGNRGETQYF. Variable domain in full (rest from reference TRBV7-8 and TRBJ2-5): GAGVSQSPRYKVAKRGQDVALRCDPISGHVSLFWYQQALGQGPEFLTYFQNEAQLDKSGLPSDRFFAERPEGSVSTLKIQRTQQEDSAVYLCASGGNRGETQYFGPGTRLLVL.

This clone was counted between two and nine times. The read is 3 residues too short to cover the CDR3 end, so that end is filled in from the germline J gene. V gene TRBV7-6 combines with J gene TRBJ1-5; TRBD1 matches 8 bases. Germline CDR1 is SGHVS and CDR2 is FNYEAQ. The CDR3 sequence is 15 residues long. J was trimmed by 3 bases and V by 5 bases; bases with no gene match: 6. The CDR3 bases that were read are TGTGCCAGCAGCCAGGAGACAGGGGTCAATCAGCCC. Protein product: CASSQETGVNQP. In full, the CDR3 reads CASSQETGVNQPQHF.

This clone was counted many times. The CDR3 is cut off 3 residues early in the read; its end comes from the germline J gene. The chain is built from TRBV10-3 and TRBJ2-3; tentatively, D is TRBD2 (6 bases). Germline V gene data show CDR1 as ENHRY and CDR2 as SYGVKD. The CDR3 runs 13 residues. V shed 8 bases and J shed 2 bases, with 11 bases lying between them. CDR3 bases read: TGTGCCATCTCGGGCGGGGACACAGATACG. Protein: CAISGGDTDT. The whole CDR3 is CAISGGDTDTQYF.

This clone was counted ten times or more. The CDR3 end is not reached by the read, which stops 3 residues before it; the germline J gene fills it in. This chain joins TRBV18 and TRBJ2-1; weak D call: TRBD2 (6 bases). The CDR3 loop spans 15 amino acids. The ends were cut back, 2 bases at V and 3 bases at J, with 11 bases in the middle. CDR1 and CDR2 (germline): KGHSH, LQKENI. The CDR3: CASSPSRDFYNEQFF. The CDR3 bases that were read are TGTGCCAGCTCACCATCCCGGGACTTCTACAATGAG.

The table lists this clone with a few counts. Partial CDR3 DNA: TGTGCCAGCGGCAAAGAATCGGTGGGCGGGAATTCACCC. Translating it yields CASGKESVGGNSP. The full CDR3 reads CASGKESVGGNSPLHF. The chain carries TRBV2 and TRBJ1-6; D is uncertain. Read sequence stops 3 residues before the CDR3 end, and the germline J gene provides the missing end. CDR1 is SNHLY and CDR2 is FYNNEI in the germline V gene. Deletions cut 8 bases from V and 7 bases from J, with 21 bases between. CDR3 length equals 16 residues.

This clone was observed many times. The missing CDR3 end, 3 residues past where the read stops, is filled in from the germline J gene. The V gene is TRBV19, the J gene TRBJ1-4, with D possibly TRBD1 on 5 matching bases. The V gene lost 5 bases and the J gene lost 8 bases, with 15 bases spanning the gap. The CDR3 loop spans 14 amino acids. Germline values: CDR1 LNHDA, CDR2 SQIVND (reference sequence). CDR3 bases read: TGTGCCAGTAGTTCGGCAGGGCGGAAGGAAAAA. This translates into CASSSAGRKEK. The CDR3 in its entirety is CASSSAGRKEKLFF.

The sequenced part of the CDR3 DNA is TGTGCCAGCGCCAGGGGGCTGTCTTCGAATTCACCC. This codes for CASARGLSSNSP. The whole CDR3 sequence is CASARGLSSNSPLHF. This rearrangement joins TRBV11-1 to TRBJ1-6; 8 bases are shared with TRBD1. The read stops 3 residues short of the end of the CDR3; the missing end is completed from the germline J gene. V lost 8 bases, J lost 7 bases, and 10 bases stayed unmatched. Germline-derived CDR1 and CDR2 are SGHAT and FQDESV (reference sequence). This CDR3 spans 15 amino acids. The variable domain in full, with the rest retrieved from reference TRBV11-1 and TRBJ1-6, is EAEVAQSPRYKITEKSQAVAFWCDPISGHATLYWYRQILGQGPELLVQFQDESVVDDSQLPKDRFSAERLKGVDSTLKIQPAELGDSAMYLCASARGLSSNSPLHFGNGTRLTVT.

In its sample, this clone was seen many times. The observed sequence ends 3 residues before the CDR3 terminus, with the missing tail filled in from the germline J gene. The genes are TRBV19 and TRBJ1-5, with TRBD1 matching 7 bases. Germline V gives CDR1 LNHDA, CDR2 SQIVND (reference sequence). This CDR3 is built from 15 residues. V lost 2 bases to trimming and J lost 4 bases; unmatched junction nucleotides: 5. Partial CDR3 DNA: TGTGCCAGTAGTATACAGGGGGATAGAAATCAGCCC. Protein sequence: CASSIQGDRNQP. The entire CDR3 reads CASSIQGDRNQPQHF.

This clone appeared many times. CDR3 bases read: TGCAGCGTGGACAGACAGGGGATCGGCACTGAA. It encodes CSVDRQGIGTE. The entire CDR3 protein reads CSVDRQGIGTEAFF. The J gene is TRBJ1-1, the V gene TRBV29-1; 8 nucleotides align to TRBD1. The CDR3 extends 3 residues past the end of the read, so its final part is completed from the germline J gene. V dropped 6 bases and J dropped 4; count of bases not matched to a gene: 10. This CDR3 is built from 14 residues. CDR1 is SQVTM and CDR2 is ANQGSEA in the germline V gene. Complete variable domain (other parts from reference TRBV29-1 and TRBJ1-1): SAVISQKPSRDICQRGTSLTIQCQVDSQVTMMFWYRQQPGQSLTLIATANQGSEATYESGFVIDKFPISRPNLTFSTLTVSNMSPEDSSIYLCSVDRQGIGTEAFFGQGTRLTVV.

Comment on this clone: The read halts 3 residues ahead of the CDR3 end, with the missing end drawn from the germline J gene. The V call is TRBV18, the J call TRBJ2-4; 10 bases line up with TRBD1. This CDR3 spans 15 amino acids. The germline CDR1 and CDR2 sequences are KGHSH and LQKENI. Here the CDR3 reads CASSPGTGAHYGQYF. The part of the CDR3 DNA that was read is TGTGCCAGCTCACCGGGGACAGGGGCGCACTATGGT.

This clone was seen repeatedly, ten times or more. With the read ending 3 residues before the CDR3 end, the germline J gene is used to fill in that end. The chain links TRBV29-1 to TRBJ1-4; no reliable D call. Trimming shortened V by 5 bases and J by 5 bases, and 6 bases separated the two germline ends. The CDR3 spans 11 residues. Germline-derived CDR1 and CDR2 are SQVTM and ANQGSEA. The part of the CDR3 DNA that was read is TGCAGCGTTACAAAAAATGAAAAA. Translated: CSVTKNEK. From start to end, the CDR3 is CSVTKNEKLFF.

In its sample, this clone is medium-sized (0.01 to 0.1%). Read data end 3 residues before the CDR3 end; the end is taken from the germline J gene. V usage is TRBV29-1 and J usage is TRBJ2-3; possibly TRBD1 for D (5 bases). CDR3 size: 14 residues. Trimming removed 4 bases at V and 6 bases at J, with 17 bases between. The V gene's germline CDR1 is SQVTM and CDR2 ANQGSEA. The sequenced part of the CDR3 DNA is TGCAGCGTTGTAGATGGGGCGTTGTTGGATACG. Its protein product is CSVVDGALLDT. The whole CDR3 protein is CSVVDGALLDTQYF.

This clone was seen a few times. The junction shows a germline mismatch at one end, possibly a read error. The read terminates 3 residues ahead of where the CDR3 ends, so the germline J gene completes it. The genes are TRBV7-9 and TRBJ1-1; D may be TRBD1 (5 bases). This CDR3 contains 15 residues. CDR1 and CDR2 (germline): SEHNR, FQNEAQ (reference sequence). The covered CDR3 bases are TGTGCCAGCAGCTTAAATGCGCGGGGGAACACTGGA. Its translation: CASSLNARGNTG. The entire CDR3 sequence reads CASSLNARGNTGAFF.

This clone occurred many times. Read coverage stops 3 residues before the CDR3 terminus; the germline J gene supplies the remainder. This chain uses TRBV19 with TRBJ1-2, with 9 bases identical to TRBD1. This CDR3 region has 13 residues. Germline V gene lookup returns CDR1 LNHDA and CDR2 SQIVND (reference sequence). This CDR3 reads CASSTRQGDGYTF. Partial CDR3 DNA: TGTGCCAGTAGTACAAGACAGGGGGACGGC.

This clone was counted at least ten times. Coverage ceases 3 residues before the CDR3 finishes, and the germline J gene fills in the end. Other DNA sequences in the sample encode the same CDR3. The chain links TRBV18 to TRBJ2-7; 7 nucleotides line up with TRBD1. In germline, CDR1 is KGHSH, CDR2 LQKENI. The CDR3 spans 12 residues. The J segment lost 5 bases and the V segment lost 3 bases, leaving 1 base of the junction unmatched. CDR3: CASSPDRDEQYF. CDR3 bases read: TGTGCCAGCTCACCCGACAGGGACGAG.

At least ten counts were recorded for this clone. The sequenced fragment ends 3 residues before the CDR3 boundary, so the rest is inferred from the germline J gene. J is TRBJ2-5 and V is TRBV10-2; possible D gene TRBD2, 5 bases. Germline V gene data show CDR1 as WSHSY and CDR2 as SAAADI. This CDR3 contains 14 residues. V was clipped by 3 bases and J by 1 base, with 9 bases between them. CDR3 sequence reads: CASSESGVQETQYF. Partial CDR3 DNA: TGCGCCAGCAGTGAATCCGGGGTCCAAGAGACC.

This clone was observed many times. The CDR3 goes on 3 residues after the read ends, and that part is filled in from the germline J gene. This chain links TRBV2 with TRBJ2-2, with D maybe TRBD1 (5 bases). Trimming removed 1 base from V and 6 bases from J, with 9 bases in between. CDR1 SNHLY and CDR2 FYNNEI come from the germline V gene. CDR3 length: 14 residues. The sequenced part of the CDR3 DNA is TGTGCCAGCAGTGAAGGCAAACAGGCCGGGGAG. Protein product: CASSEGKQAGE. The whole CDR3 sequence is CASSEGKQAGELFF.

This clone was found many times. Sequencing ends 3 residues short of the CDR3 end; the germline J gene provides the rest. This rearrangement joins TRBV19 to TRBJ2-1; 12 positions agree with TRBD2. CDR3 length equals 14 residues. After removal of 10 bases from V and 7 bases from J, the junction contained 8 bases not matched to a gene. Germline CDR1 is LNHDA and CDR2 is SQIVND (reference sequence). Partial CDR3 DNA: TGTGCCACCAGACTAGCGGGAGATAGGAATGAG. Its translation is CATRLAGDRNE. From start to end, the CDR3 is CATRLAGDRNEQFF.

This clone was recorded many times. The read terminates 3 residues ahead of where the CDR3 ends, so the germline J gene completes it. The V and J genes are TRBV20-1 and TRBJ2-1; no clear D gene. Germline V gene sequence: CDR1 DFQATT, CDR2 SNEGSKA (reference sequence). The CDR3 runs 16 residues. The germline V and J ends were trimmed by 3 bases and 0 bases, with 15 bases remaining between them. CDR3 bases read: TGCAGTGCTAGGAAGTTTCAAGTAGACTCCTACAATGAG. The encoded protein is CSARKFQVDSYNE. The complete CDR3 sequence is CSARKFQVDSYNEQFF.

This clone was recorded at least ten times. The read terminates 3 residues ahead of where the CDR3 ends, so the germline J gene completes it. The rearrangement joins TRBV30 to TRBJ1-4, with a weak D call TRBD1 (6 bases). V was shortened by 2 bases and J by 8 bases, with 9 bases between the two germline ends. Germline V lookup: CDR1 GTSNPN, CDR2 SVGIG (reference sequence). CDR3 size: 12 residues. The CDR3: CAWSQGREKLFF. CDR3 bases read: TGTGCCTGGAGTCAGGGGAGAGAAAAA.

This clone was recorded many times. The read ends 3 residues shy of where the CDR3 ends; the end is completed using the germline J gene. This chain uses TRBV30 with TRBJ2-5; D is uncertain. The CDR3 runs 13 residues. The germline V gene encodes CDR1 GTSNPN and CDR2 SVGIG (reference sequence). V was cut by 1 base and J by 6 bases, with 12 bases left in between. The part of the CDR3 DNA that was read is TGTGCCTGGAGTGAAGTAGGCGGAAAGACC. Residues: CAWSEVGGKT. In full, the CDR3 reads CAWSEVGGKTQYF. The complete variable domain, with remaining parts taken from reference TRBV30 and TRBJ2-5, reads SQTIHQWPATLVQPVGSPLSLECTVEGTSNPNLYWYRQAAGRGLQLLFYSVGIGQISSEVPQNLSASRPQDRQFILSSKKLLLSDSGFYLCAWSEVGGKTQYFGPGTRLLVL.

This clone showed up many times. The read ends 3 residues before the CDR3 terminus; that terminus is restored from the germline J gene. The chain couples TRBV7-8 to TRBJ1-2, with 11 bases fitting TRBD1. Germline V lookup: CDR1 SGHVS, CDR2 FQNEAQ. The V segment lost 3 bases and the J segment 4 bases; nucleotides outside the gene matches: 4. The length of the CDR3 is 15 residues. The CDR3: CASSLTGQGGYGYTF. The sequenced part of the CDR3 DNA is TGTGCCAGCAGCTTGACGGGACAGGGGGGCTATGGC.

This clone was seen repeatedly, ten times or more. With the read ending 3 residues before the CDR3 end, the germline J gene is used to fill in that end. The V call is TRBV30, the J call TRBJ2-1, with TRBD2 matching over 8 bases. V gave up 2 bases and J gave up 8 bases; unmatched junction bases: 14. The CDR3 is 16 residues long. Germline CDR1 GTSNPN, CDR2 SVGIG (reference sequence). Incomplete CDR3 DNA: TGTGCCTGGAGTCGAAGGGGACTAGTGGGGCCAGATGAG. This translates into CAWSRRGLVGPDE. The complete CDR3 reads CAWSRRGLVGPDEQFF.